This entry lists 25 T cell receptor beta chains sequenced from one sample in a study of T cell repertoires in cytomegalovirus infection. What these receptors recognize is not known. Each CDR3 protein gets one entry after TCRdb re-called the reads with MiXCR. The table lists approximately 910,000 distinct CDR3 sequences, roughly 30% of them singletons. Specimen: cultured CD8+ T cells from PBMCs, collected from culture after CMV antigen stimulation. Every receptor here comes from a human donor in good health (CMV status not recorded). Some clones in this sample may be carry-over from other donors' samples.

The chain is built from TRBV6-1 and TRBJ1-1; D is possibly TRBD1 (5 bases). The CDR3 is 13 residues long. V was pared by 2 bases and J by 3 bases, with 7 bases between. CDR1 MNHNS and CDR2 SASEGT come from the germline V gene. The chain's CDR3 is CASSEPGYTEAFF. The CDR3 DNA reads TGTGCCAGCAGTGAACCAGGGTACACTGAAGCTTTCTTT.

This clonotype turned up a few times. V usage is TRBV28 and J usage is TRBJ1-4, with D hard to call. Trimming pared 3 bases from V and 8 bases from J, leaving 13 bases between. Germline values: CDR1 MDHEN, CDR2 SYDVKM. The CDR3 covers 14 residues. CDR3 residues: CASSLFAAREKLFF. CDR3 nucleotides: TGTGCCAGCAGTTTGTTTGCCGCCAGGGAAAAACTGTTTTTT.

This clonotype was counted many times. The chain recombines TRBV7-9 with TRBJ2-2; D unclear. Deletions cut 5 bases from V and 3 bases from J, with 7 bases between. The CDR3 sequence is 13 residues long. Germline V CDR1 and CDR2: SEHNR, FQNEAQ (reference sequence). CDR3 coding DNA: TGTGCCAGCAGCCCCCGCGACACCGGGGAGCTGTTTTTT. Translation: CASSPRDTGELFF.

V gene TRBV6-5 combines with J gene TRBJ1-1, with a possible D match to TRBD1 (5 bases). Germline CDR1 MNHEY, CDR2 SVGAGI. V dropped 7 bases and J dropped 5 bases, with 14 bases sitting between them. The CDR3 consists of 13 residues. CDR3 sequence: CASKPGPVTEAFF. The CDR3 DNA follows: TGTGCCAGCAAACCGGGACCCGTAACTGAAGCTTTCTTT.

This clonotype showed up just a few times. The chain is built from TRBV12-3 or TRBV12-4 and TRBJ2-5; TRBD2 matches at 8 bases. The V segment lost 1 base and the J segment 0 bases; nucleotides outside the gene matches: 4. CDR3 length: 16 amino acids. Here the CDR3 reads CASSLVLAGNQETQYF. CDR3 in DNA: TGTGCCAGCAGTTTAGTGTTAGCGGGGAACCAAGAGACCCAGTACTTC.

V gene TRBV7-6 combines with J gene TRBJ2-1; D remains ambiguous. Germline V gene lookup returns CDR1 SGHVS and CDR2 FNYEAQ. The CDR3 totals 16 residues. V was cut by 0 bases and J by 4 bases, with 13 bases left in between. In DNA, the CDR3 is TGTGCCAGCAGCTTAGCGTCCGCAGCATTATACAATGAGCAGTTCTTC. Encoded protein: CASSLASAALYNEQFF. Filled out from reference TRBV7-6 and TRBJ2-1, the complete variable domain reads GAGVSQSPRYKVTKRGQDVALRCDPISGHVSLYWYRQALGQGPEFLTYFNYEAQQDKSGLPNDRFSAERPEGSISTLTIQRTEQRDSAMYRCASSLASAALYNEQFFGPGTRLTVL.

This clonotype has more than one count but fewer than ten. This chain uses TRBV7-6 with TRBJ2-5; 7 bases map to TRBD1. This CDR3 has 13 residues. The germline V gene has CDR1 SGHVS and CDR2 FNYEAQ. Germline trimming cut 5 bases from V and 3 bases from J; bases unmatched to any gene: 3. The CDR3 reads CASSEGTEETQYF. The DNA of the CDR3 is TGTGCCAGCAGCGAGGGGACAGAAGAGACCCAGTACTTC.

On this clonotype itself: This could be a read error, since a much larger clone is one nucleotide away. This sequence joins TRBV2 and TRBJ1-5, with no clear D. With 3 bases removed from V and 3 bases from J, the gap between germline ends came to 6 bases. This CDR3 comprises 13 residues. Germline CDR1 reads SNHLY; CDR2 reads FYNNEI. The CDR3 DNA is TGTGCCAGCAGTGACAGATACAATCAGCCCCAGCATTTT. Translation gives CASSDRYNQPQHF.

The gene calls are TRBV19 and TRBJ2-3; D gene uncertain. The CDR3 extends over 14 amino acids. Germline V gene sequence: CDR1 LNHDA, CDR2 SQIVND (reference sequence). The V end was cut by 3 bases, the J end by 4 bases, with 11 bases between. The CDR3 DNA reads TGTGCCAGTAGTATGATACGACATCCAGATACGCAGTATTTT. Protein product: CASSMIRHPDTQYF.

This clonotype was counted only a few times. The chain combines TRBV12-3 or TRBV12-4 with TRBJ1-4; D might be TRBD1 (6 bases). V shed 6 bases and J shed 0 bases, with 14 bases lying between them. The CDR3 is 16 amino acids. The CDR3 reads CASSSSRDTTNEKLFF. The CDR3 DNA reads TGTGCCAGCAGCTCAAGCCGGGACACAACTAATGAAAAACTGTTTTTT.

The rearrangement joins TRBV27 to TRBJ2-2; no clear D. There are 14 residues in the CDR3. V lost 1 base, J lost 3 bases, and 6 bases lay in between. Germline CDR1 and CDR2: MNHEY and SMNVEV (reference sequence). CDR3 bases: TGTGCCAGCAGTTTATATCCGTACACCGGGGAGCTGTTTTTT. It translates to CASSLYPYTGELFF.

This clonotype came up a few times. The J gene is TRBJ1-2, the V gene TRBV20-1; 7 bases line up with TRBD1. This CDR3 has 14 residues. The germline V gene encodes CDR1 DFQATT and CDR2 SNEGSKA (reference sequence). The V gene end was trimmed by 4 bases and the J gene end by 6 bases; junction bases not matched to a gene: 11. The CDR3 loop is CSATLTGWADGYTF. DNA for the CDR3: TGCAGTGCTACTCTGACAGGGTGGGCGGATGGCTACACCTTC.

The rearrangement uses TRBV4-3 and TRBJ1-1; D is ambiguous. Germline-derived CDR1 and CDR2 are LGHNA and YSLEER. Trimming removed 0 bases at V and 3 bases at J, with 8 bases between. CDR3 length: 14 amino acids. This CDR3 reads CASSQEGIYTEAFF. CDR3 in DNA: TGCGCCAGCAGCCAAGAGGGGATTTACACTGAAGCTTTCTTT.

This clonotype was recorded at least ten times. For the CDR3, the DNA is TGTGCCAGCAGCTTAATAAGGGCGGGGGGCCCCTTAAGATCCTACGAGCAGTACGTC. This codes for CASSLIRAGGPLRSYEQYV. The J gene is TRBJ2-7, the V gene TRBV7-8; 8 bases are shared with TRBD2. Germline V CDR1 and CDR2: SGHVS, FQNEAQ. This CDR3 is 19 amino acids long. Unmatched junction bases numbered 16, after V lost 2 bases and J lost 1 base.

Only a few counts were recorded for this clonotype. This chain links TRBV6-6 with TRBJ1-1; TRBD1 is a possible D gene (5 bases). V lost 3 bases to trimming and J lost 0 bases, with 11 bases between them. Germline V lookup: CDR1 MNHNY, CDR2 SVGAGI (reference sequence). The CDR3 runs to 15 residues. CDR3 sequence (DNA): TGTGCCAGCAGTTATGGTGGGGACCTGAACACTGAAGCTTTCTTT. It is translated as CASSYGGDLNTEAFF.

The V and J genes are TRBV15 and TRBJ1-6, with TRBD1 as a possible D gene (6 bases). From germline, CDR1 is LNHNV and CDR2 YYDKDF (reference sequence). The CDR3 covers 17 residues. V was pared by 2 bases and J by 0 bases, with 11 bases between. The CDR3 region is CATSRYRARSYNSPLHF. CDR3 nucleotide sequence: TGTGCCACCAGCAGATACAGGGCACGCTCCTATAATTCACCCCTCCACTTT. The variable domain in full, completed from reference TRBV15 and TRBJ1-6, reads DAMVIQNPRYQVTQFGKPVTLSCSQTLNHNVMYWYQQKSSQAPKLLFHYYDKDFNNEADTPDNFQSRRPNTSFCFLDIRSPGLGDTAMYLCATSRYRARSYNSPLHFGNGTRLTVT.

CDR3 sequence: CASSPLRWKETQYF. The CDR3 nucleotides are TGTGCCAGCTCTCCCCTAAGGTGGAAAGAGACCCAGTACTTC. V gene TRBV18 combines with J gene TRBJ2-5; D is undetermined. The length of the CDR3 is 14 residues. Per the germline V gene, CDR1 is KGHSH and CDR2 is LQKENI. Trimming took 6 bases from V and 3 from J, leaving 14 bases between them.

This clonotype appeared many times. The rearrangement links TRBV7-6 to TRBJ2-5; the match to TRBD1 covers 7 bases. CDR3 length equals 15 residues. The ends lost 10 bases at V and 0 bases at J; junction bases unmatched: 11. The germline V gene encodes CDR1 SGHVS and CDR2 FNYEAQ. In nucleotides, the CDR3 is TGTGCCATACGTCGGGACAGACGAAACCAAGAGACCCAGTACTTC. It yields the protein CAIRRDRRNQETQYF.

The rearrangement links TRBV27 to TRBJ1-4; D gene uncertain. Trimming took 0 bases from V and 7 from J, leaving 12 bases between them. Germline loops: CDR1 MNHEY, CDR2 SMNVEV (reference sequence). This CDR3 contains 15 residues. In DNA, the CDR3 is TGTGCCAGCAGTTTATCGAGGCAGAGGTCTGAAAAACTGTTTTTT. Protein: CASSLSRQRSEKLFF.

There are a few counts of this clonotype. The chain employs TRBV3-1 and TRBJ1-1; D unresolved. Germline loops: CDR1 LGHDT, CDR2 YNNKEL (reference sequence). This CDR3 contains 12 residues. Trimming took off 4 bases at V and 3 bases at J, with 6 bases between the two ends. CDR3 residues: CASSRADTEAFF. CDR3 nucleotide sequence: TGTGCCAGCAGCCGGGCGGACACTGAAGCTTTCTTT.

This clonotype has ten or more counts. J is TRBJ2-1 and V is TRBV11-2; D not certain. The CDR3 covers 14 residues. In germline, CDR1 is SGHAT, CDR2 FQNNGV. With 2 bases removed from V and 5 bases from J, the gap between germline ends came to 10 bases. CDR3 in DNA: TGTGCCAGCAGCTTATCATCTGTAAACAATGAGCAGTTCTTC. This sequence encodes CASSLSSVNNEQFF.

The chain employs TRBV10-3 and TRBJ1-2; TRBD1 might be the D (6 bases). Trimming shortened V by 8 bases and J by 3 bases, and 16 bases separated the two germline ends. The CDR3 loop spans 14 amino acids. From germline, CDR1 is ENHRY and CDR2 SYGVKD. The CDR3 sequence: CAIGGGRGDYGYTF. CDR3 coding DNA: TGTGCCATCGGAGGAGGCAGGGGTGACTATGGCTACACCTTC.

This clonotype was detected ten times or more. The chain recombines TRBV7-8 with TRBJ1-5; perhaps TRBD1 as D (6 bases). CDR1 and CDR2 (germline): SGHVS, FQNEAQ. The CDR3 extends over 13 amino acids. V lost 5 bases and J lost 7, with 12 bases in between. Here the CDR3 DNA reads TGTGCCAGCAGCGATACAGGGAACCAGCCCCAGCATTTT. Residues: CASSDTGNQPQHF.

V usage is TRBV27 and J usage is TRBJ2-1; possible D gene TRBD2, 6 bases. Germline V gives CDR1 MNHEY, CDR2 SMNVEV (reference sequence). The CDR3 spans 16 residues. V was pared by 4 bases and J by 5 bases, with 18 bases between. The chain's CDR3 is CASSSRRRGTNNEQFF. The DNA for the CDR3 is TGTGCCAGCAGTTCGCGTCGGCGGGGAACGAACAATGAGCAGTTCTTC.

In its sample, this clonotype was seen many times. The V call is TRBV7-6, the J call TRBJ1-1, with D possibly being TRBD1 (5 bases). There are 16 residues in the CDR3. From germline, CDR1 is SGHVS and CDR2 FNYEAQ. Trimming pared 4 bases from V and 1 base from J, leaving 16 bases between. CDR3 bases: TGTGCCAGCAGCTCAAGCACAATGACAGCGAACACTGAAGCTTTCTTT. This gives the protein CASSSSTMTANTEAFF.